The clone carrying this TCR beta chain appeared a few times. Its antigen is unidentified. The CDR3 covers 18 residues. After removal of 3 bases from V and 1 base from J, the junction contained 6 bases not matched to a gene. Germline CDR1 and CDR2: SGHKS and YYEKEE (reference sequence). This record comes from a study of cytomegalovirus exposure and HLA in healthy donors. Study-level results: Presence/absence analyses assumed roughly uniform sequencing depth across donors, which may not hold. Within an earlier analysis, most TCR beta V segments proved productive either about 90% or about 30% of the time. Researchers reported from a later analysis that most CMV-associated TCR beta chains appeared HLA-restricted.

60 Vbeta and 13 Jbeta primers were used in PCR. Only in-frame clones appear in the TCRdb table, and some are missing; sequencing was by immunoSEQ multiplex PCR. The sample holds about 98,000 clones, around 68% seen once. Sequencing was carried out using PBMCs. The V gene is TRBV5-5, the J gene TRBJ2-6; 11 nucleotides line up with TRBD1. The source is a man in his fifties in good health and CMV-seronegative. This CDR3 reads CASSWGTGGRSGANVLTF. For the CDR3, the DNA is TGTGCCAGCAGCTGGGGGACAGGGGGGAGGTCTGGGGCCAACGTCCTGACTTTC.